The 4 T cell receptor beta chains in this list originate from one sample, sequenced in a study of beta chain features in type 1 diabetes. The study reverse transcribed the entire isolated RNA, so it sequenced expressed TCRB transcripts. Profiling relied on immunoSEQ multiplex PCR, and the TCRdb table lists in-frame clones only, not all of them. This table has 150,000 to 180,000 clones, about 8.5% appearing once. Material: central memory CD4+ T cells from blood. These receptors all stem from a man aged 18 to 29 in good health.

The chain combines TRBV27 with TRBJ2-3, with 9 bases fitting TRBD2. V lost 3 bases to trimming and J lost 3 bases; unmatched junction nucleotides: 4. Germline CDR1 and CDR2: MNHEY and SMNVEV (reference sequence). The length of the CDR3 is 15 residues. The CDR3 sequence is CASSFGGGGTDTQYF. The CDR3 DNA follows: TGTGCCAGCAGTTTCGGCGGGGGGGGAACAGATACGCAGTATTTT.

The gene calls are TRBV2 and TRBJ2-3; 10 bases line up with TRBD2. V gave up 4 bases and J gave up 4 bases; unmatched junction bases: 8. This CDR3 has 16 residues. Germline V gene lookup returns CDR1 SNHLY and CDR2 FYNNEI. This CDR3 reads CASSGTLAGRSDTQYF. CDR3 bases: TGTGCCAGCAGTGGAACACTAGCGGGGCGGTCAGATACGCAGTATTTT.

This chain uses TRBV5-8 with TRBJ2-2, with a tentative D call TRBD2 (5 bases). The CDR3 extends over 17 amino acids. V lost 2 bases and J 6 bases, leaving 20 bases between the germline ends. CDR1 SGHTS and CDR2 YDEGEE come from the germline V gene. The CDR3 coding sequence is TGTGCCAGCAGCTTAAATAAATTCTCCAGCGGAGCCGGGGAGCTGTTTTTT. It specifies CASSLNKFSSGAGELFF. Combining the CDR3 with reference TRBV5-8 and TRBJ2-2 gives the whole variable domain EAGVTQSPTHLIKTRGQQATLRCSPISGHTSVYWYQQALGLGLQFLLWYDEGEERNRGNFPPRFSGRQFPNYSSELNVNALELEDSALYLCASSLNKFSSGAGELFFGEGSRLTVL.

The V call is TRBV28, the J call TRBJ2-5; 10 bases align to TRBD2. Germline V gene lookup returns CDR1 MDHEN and CDR2 SYDVKM. CDR3 length: 15 amino acids. The V gene end was trimmed by 5 bases and the J gene end by 4 bases; junction bases not matched to a gene: 7. The CDR3 loop is CASSQIAGGLETQYF. The DNA of the CDR3 is TGTGCCAGCAGTCAAATAGCGGGAGGCTTAGAGACCCAGTACTTC.